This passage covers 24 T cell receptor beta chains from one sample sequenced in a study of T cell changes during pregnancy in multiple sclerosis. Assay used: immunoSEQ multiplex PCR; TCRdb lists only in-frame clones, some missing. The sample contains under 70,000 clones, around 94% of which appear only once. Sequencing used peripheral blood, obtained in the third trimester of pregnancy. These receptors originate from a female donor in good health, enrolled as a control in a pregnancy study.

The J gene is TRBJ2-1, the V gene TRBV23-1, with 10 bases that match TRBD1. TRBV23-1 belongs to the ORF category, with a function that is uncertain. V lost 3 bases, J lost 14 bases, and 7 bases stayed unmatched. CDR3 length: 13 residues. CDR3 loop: CASSQDRGSTEFF. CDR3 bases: TGCGCCAGCAGTCAGGACAGGGGGTCAACGGAGTTCTTC.

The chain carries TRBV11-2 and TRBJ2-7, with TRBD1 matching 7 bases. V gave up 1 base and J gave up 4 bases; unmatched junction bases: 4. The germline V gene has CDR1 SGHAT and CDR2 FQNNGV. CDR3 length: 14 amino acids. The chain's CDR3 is CASSLGTGVYEQYF. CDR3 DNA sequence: TGTGCCAGCAGCTTAGGCACAGGGGTTTACGAGCAGTACTTC.

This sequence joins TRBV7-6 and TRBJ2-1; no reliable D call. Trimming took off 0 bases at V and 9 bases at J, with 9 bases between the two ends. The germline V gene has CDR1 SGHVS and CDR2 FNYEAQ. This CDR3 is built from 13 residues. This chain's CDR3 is CASSLARGGEQFF. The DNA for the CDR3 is TGTGCCAGCAGCTTAGCGCGCGGCGGTGAGCAGTTCTTC.

The CDR3 sequence: CASTTGPTYEQYF. In nucleotides, the CDR3 is TGTGCCAGCACAACAGGGCCCACCTACGAGCAGTACTTC. The gene calls are TRBV6-1 and TRBJ2-5; D is perhaps TRBD1 (6 bases). The DNA end is more similar to TRBJ2-7, so the J call may be wrong. The length of the CDR3 is 13 residues. CDR1 MNHNS and CDR2 SASEGT come from the germline V gene.

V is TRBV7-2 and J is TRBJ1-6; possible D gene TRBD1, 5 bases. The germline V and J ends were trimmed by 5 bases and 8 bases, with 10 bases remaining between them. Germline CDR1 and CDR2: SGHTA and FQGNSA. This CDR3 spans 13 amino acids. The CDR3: CASSDDSYSPLHF. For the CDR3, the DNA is TGTGCCAGCAGCGACGACAGTTATTCACCCCTCCACTTT.

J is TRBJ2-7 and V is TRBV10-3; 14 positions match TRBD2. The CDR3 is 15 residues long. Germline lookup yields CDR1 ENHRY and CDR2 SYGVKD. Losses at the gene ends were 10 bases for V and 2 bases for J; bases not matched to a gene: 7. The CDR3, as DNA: TGTGCCACCACAGGGACTAGCGGGGGTGCCTACGAGCAGTACTTC. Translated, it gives CATTGTSGGAYEQYF.

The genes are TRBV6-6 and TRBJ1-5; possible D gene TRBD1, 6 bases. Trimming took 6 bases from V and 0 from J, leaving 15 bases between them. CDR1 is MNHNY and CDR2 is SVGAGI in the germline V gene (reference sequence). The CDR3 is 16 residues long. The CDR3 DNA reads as TGTGCCAGCAGACCCGAGACAGGAATTAGCAATCAGCCCCAGCATTTT. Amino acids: CASRPETGISNQPQHF.

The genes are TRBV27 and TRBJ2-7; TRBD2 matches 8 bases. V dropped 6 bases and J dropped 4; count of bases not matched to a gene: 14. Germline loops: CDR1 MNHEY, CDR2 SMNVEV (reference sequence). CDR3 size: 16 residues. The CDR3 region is CASSSALGLALYEQYF. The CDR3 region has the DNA TGTGCCAGCAGCTCAGCGCTCGGACTAGCCCTATACGAGCAGTACTTC.

In DNA, the CDR3 is TGTGCCAGCAGCAAGGGGTCAACTAATGAAAAACTGTTTTTT. Translated: CASSKGSTNEKLFF. The chain carries TRBV13 and TRBJ1-4, with D possibly matching TRBD1 (5 bases). CDR3 length: 14 residues. V lost 5 bases and J lost 0, with 7 bases in between. Germline values: CDR1 PRHDT, CDR2 FYEKMQ (reference sequence).

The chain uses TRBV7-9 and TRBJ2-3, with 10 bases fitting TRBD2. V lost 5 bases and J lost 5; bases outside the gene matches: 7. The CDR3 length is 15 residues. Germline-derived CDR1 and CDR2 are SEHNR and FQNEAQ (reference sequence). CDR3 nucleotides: TGTGCCAGCAGCCTGACTAGCGGGTCCGAAGATACGCAGTATTTT. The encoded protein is CASSLTSGSEDTQYF.

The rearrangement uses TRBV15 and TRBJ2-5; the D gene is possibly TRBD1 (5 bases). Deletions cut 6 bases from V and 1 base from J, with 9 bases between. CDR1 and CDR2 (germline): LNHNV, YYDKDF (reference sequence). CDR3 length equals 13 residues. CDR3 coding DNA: TGTGCCACCAGAGAGACAGTCCAAGAGACCCAGTACTTC. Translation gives CATRETVQETQYF.

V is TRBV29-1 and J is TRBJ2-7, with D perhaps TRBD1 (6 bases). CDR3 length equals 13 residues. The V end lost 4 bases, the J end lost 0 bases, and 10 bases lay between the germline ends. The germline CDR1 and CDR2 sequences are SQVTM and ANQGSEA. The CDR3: CSVGQGYSYEQYF. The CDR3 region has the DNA TGCAGCGTTGGCCAGGGGTACTCCTACGAGCAGTACTTC.

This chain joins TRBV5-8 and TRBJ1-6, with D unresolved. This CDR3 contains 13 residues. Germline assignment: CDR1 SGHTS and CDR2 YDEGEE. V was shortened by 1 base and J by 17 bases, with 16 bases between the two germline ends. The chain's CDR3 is CASSLTSRSQFHF. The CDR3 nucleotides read TGTGCCAGCAGCTTGACCTCACGCAGTCAGTTCCACTTT.

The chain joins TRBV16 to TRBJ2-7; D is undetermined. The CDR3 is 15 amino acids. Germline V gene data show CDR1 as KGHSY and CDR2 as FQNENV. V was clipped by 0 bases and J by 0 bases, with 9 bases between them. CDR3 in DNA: TGTGCCAGCAGCCAATCCAAACTCAACTCCTACGAGCAGTACTTC. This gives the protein CASSQSKLNSYEQYF.

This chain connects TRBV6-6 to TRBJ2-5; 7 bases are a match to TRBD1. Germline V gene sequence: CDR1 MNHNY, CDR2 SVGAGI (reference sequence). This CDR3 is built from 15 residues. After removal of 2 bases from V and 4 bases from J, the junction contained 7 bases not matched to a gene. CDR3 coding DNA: TGTGCCAGCAGTTACAACAGGGGAACCCTAGAGACCCAGTACTTC. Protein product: CASSYNRGTLETQYF.

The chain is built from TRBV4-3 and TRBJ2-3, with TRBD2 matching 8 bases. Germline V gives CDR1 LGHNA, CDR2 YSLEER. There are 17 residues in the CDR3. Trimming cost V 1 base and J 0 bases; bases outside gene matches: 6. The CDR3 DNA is TGCGCCAGCAGCCAAGTCCCCTCTAGCGGGAGCACAGATACGCAGTATTTT. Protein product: CASSQVPSSGSTDTQYF.

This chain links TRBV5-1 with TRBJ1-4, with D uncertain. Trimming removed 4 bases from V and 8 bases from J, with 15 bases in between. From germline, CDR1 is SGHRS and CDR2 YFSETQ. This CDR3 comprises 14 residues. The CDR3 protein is CASSIGIHEEKLFF. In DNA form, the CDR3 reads TGCGCCAGCAGCATCGGGATCCATGAGGAAAAACTGTTTTTT.

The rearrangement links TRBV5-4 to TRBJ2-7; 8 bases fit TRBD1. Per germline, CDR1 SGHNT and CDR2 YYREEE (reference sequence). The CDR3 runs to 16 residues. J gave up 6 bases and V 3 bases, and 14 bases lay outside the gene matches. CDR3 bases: TGTGCCAGCAGCTGGAGGACAGGGTCCCGGGAGTCCGAGCAGTACTTC. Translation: CASSWRTGSRESEQYF.

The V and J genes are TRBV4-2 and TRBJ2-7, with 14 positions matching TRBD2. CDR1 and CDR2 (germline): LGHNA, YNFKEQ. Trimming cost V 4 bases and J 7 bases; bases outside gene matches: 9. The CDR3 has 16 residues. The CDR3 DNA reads TGTGCCAGCAGCCCTCGCGGGACTAGCGGGAGTGTTGAGCAGTACTTC. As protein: CASSPRGTSGSVEQYF.

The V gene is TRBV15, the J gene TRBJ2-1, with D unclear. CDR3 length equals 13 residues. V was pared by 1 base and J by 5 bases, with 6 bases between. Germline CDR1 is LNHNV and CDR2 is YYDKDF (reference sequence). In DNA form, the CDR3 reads TGTGCCACCAGCAGAGGTTCGGACAATGAGCAGTTCTTC. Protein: CATSRGSDNEQFF.

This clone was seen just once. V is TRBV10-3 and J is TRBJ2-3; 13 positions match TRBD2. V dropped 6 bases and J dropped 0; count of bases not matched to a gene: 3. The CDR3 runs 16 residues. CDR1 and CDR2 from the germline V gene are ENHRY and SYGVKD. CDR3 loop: CAISGTSGTSTDTQYF. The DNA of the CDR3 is TGTGCCATCAGCGGGACTAGCGGGACCAGCACAGATACGCAGTATTTT.

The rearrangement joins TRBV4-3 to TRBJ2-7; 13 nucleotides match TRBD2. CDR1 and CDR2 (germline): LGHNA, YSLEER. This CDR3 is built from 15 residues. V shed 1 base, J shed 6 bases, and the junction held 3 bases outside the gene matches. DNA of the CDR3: TGCGCCAGCAGCCAAGGACTAGCGGGGGGCCCCGAGCAGTACTTC. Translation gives CASSQGLAGGPEQYF.

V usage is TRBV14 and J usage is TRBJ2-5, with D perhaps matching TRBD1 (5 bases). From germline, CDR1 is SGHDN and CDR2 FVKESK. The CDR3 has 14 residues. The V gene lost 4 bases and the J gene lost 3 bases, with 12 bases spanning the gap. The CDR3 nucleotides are TGTGCCAGCAGCCGAATCGCCAGGGAAGAGACCCAGTACTTC. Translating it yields CASSRIAREETQYF.

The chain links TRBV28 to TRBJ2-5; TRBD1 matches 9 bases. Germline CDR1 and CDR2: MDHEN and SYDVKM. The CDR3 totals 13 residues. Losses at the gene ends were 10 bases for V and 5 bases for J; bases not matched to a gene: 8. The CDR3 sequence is CAIPGQGWETQYF. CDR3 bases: TGTGCCATCCCGGGACAGGGATGGGAGACCCAGTACTTC.